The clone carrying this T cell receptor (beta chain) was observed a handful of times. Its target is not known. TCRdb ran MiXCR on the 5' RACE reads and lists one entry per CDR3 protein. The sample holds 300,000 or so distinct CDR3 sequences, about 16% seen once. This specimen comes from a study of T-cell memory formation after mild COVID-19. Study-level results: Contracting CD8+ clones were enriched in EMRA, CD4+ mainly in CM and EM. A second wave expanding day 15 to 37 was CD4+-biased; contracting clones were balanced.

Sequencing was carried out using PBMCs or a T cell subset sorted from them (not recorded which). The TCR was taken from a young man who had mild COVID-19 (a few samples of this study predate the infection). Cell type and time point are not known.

CDR3 amino acids: CASSKTGAREKLFF. Here the CDR3 DNA reads TGTGCCAGCAGCAAGACAGGGGCAAGGGAAAAACTGTTTTTT. The genes are TRBV6-6 and TRBJ1-4; 8 positions match TRBD1. This CDR3 region has 14 residues. Germline V gene data show CDR1 as MNHNY and CDR2 as SVGAGI (reference sequence). J was trimmed by 8 bases and V by 6 bases; bases with no gene match: 8.